This section outlines one T cell receptor beta chain sequence together with its context. The count of this clone is one. The antigen it recognizes is unknown. No much larger clone exists at a distance of one base, and base qualities are not known. The cohort was made up of about 670 healthy bone marrow donors. Cohort members were all nominally healthy when sampled, although unrecorded immune exposures were likely present. The donor tested CMV seropositive and was one of the 289 seropositive cohort members. A peripheral blood sample was collected from each donor, and TCR beta sequencing was performed on peripheral blood mononuclear cells. Genomic DNA extraction from the blood cell samples was performed with the Qiagen DNeasy Blood Extraction Kit. The data derive from a study of cytomegalovirus exposure and HLA in healthy donors (dated by TCRdb to the late 2010s). Turning to the overall study: In an earlier analysis of 550 to 750 of the donors, about 270 Gb of sequence data and 90 million to 130 million unique TCR beta sequences from about 190 million T cells were reported. The study used immunosequencing to profile the T cell repertoires of around 600 subjects and linked those repertoires to cytomegalovirus serostatus. Both class I and class II loci were covered by HLA typing, at four-digit resolution. On average, around 240,000 unique TCR beta nucleotide sequences were sequenced per donor among 300 to 500 genotyped donors of the cohort, with approximately 18% of those sequences being non-productive. Every repertoire in the discovery cohort had been generated on one and the same sequencing platform. Alongside the repertoire data, information on donor age, sex, ethnicity and CMV serostatus was compiled. A later genetic analysis took genome-wide SNP genotypes for about 55% of the 666 donors and used that subset as a discovery cohort. To predict cytomegalovirus infection status, the study brought together high-throughput TCR immunosequencing, statistical association of individual TCRs with disease status, and machine learning. An early release that covered 640 HLA-typed donors contained approximately 300 gigabases of sequencing data and some 87 million unique TCR sequences. Among the roughly 400 genotyped donors, approximately 76% belonged to the genetic ancestry cluster associated with self-reported Caucasian donors. The study aimed to test whether cataloging public T cell receptors could reveal signatures of past pathogen exposure. Several DR-DQ haplotypes were handled as single units for association and clustering because linkage in the cohort was strong. An earlier analysis of a few hundred of the donors applied high-throughput TCR beta sequencing to assess whether each TCR beta V gene segment acted as functional or pseudogenic. A later analysis re-examined previously published TCR beta repertoires from 610 or so donors and added high-resolution HLA genotyping to investigate patterns of TCR occurrence. In addition to the first cohort of approximately 650 subjects, a separate validation cohort of some 120 different subjects was used. Rather than drawing on any new phenotypic data, the later analysis identified candidate immune exposures from TCR beta sequences and the way those sequences occurred across donors. Typing coverage varied by locus: about 620-630 donors for A, B, C, DRB1 and DQB1; 522 for DQA1; 600 to 610 for DPA1; around 490 for DPB1.

Here is what the overall study found, with its caveats: Most CMV-associated TCR beta chains appeared to be HLA-restricted in a later analysis, and the HLA associations seemed to be driven largely by CMV exposure. A later analysis found that HLA-associated TCR beta chains were more clonally expanded and had lower generation probabilities than equally common non-associated chains. In a later analysis, around 15,000 TCR beta sequences were associated with specific HLA alleles at a false discovery rate of 0.05. Linkage disequilibrium might explain the correlated functional status among segregating V segments, but an unknown experimental factor could not be excluded. A few of the identified cytomegalovirus-associated TCR beta chains were confirmed in vitro to be specific for cytomegalovirus antigens. Several of the top co-occurrence clusters appeared to be linked to parvovirus B19, influenza, CMV and Epstein-Barr virus, according to a later analysis. Because some donors lacked HLA typing at each locus, the association tests relied only on the typed subset. Assigning TCR associations to individual alleles was difficult when HLA alleles, especially DR and DQ, strongly co-occurred. In this cohort, only TCR beta chains were sequenced, and detectable features were limited by the absence of alpha or paired-chain data. The presence/absence analyses assumed that sequencing depth was roughly uniform across donors, and that assumption may not be true. A further reported finding was that TCR beta sequences accurately predicted the HLA-A and HLA-B alleles for most subjects in the first cohort. The study gave a list of under 200 TCR beta chains associated with cytomegalovirus. According to a later analysis, TCR association rates differed among HLA loci, with DRB1 alleles showing the most associated TCRs and HLA-C alleles showing the fewest. Because counts were too low, under 20 rarely observed V segments, including chromosome 9 orphons, were left out of the earlier analysis of a few hundred of the donors. The authors suggested that the approach could potentially be extended to other disease states and immunological phenotypes. Across donors, most TCR sequences were observed very rarely, whereas some public TCRs were present in many individuals. A group of highly shared sequence variants was considered likely to be a technical artifact of the sequencing pipeline. In a later genetic analysis, fewer N-insertions in productive TCRs were reported among donors in an Asian-associated ancestry cluster than the roughly 700-donor mean. In an earlier analysis of about 550 of the donors, most TCR beta V segments were observed in productive rearrangements about 87% or about 30% of the time, broadly matching IMGT annotations. Immune exposure information for the cohort was limited to CMV serostatus. A later genetic analysis associated a missense DCLRE1C variant with V-gene and J-gene trimming of TCR beta chains, and an independent cohort replicated the association. Cytomegalovirus status was reported to be diagnosed by the classifier with high specificity and sensitivity in both the original and validation cohorts.

Library construction relied on the immunoSEQ multiplex PCR assay. For the multiplex PCR, a mixture combining 60 forward primers for TCR Vbeta segments and 13 reverse primers for TCR Jbeta segments was used. The CDR3 region of rearranged TCR beta genes was amplified from genomic DNA by a multiplex PCR assay. On the Illumina HiSeq System, the amplified TCR beta libraries were sequenced as 87-base-pair reads. Per the original workflow: In a later analysis, some 80 million unique TCR beta chains were counted across the approximately 640 repertoires, and about 9.9 million of these chains were shared by at least two donors. Raw reads were error-corrected and collapsed into unique sequences by a nearest-neighbor algorithm in which closely related sequences were merged to remove PCR and sequencing errors. CDR3 sequences were aligned to IMGT reference sequences to assign V, D and J gene segments. Each retained sequence needed at least a six-nucleotide match to both a V gene segment and a J gene segment. A rearrangement counted as productive if the CDR3 had no stop codons and remained in frame with V and J, and every other rearrangement counted as non-productive. Following IMGT convention, CDR3 was defined as the stretch from the second conserved V-encoded cysteine up to the conserved J-encoded phenylalanine. The earlier analysis of 587 of the donors excluded sequences that lacked an unambiguous match to a single V gene segment. In an earlier analysis of 587 of the donors, a V segment was called functional when productive rearrangements were above 56.7%, and segregating when the standard deviation between donors exceeded 5%. To diagnose cytomegalovirus status from the catalog of TCR beta chain sequences, a statistical classification framework was built. In a later analysis, TCR nucleotide sequences were compared against IMGT/GENE-DB human TR gene sequences so that V and J genes could be assigned. In a later analysis, CDR3 sequences and most-parsimonious VDJ recombination scenarios were assigned using the TCRdist pipeline. In a later analysis, each TCR beta chain was defined by its CDR3 amino acid sequence together with its V-gene family, and reads without a unique V-gene family were excluded. A later analysis removed 592 highly shared, low-generation-probability nucleotide sequences to deal with suspected cross-contamination and a sequencing artifact. In a later analysis, a clonal expansion index was calculated for each public chain from normalized within-repertoire ranks of inferred template counts. Generation probabilities in a later analysis came from a VDJ recombination model fitted to out-of-frame rearrangements, and those results were checked against IGoR. Hypergeometric tests were used in a later analysis to score TCR-TCR, TCR-HLA and TCR-CMV co-occurrence, with a repertoire-size bias correction applied to the TCR pairs. A later analysis estimated false discovery rates by permuting HLA or CMV assignments 20 times. In a later analysis, co-occurring TCRs were grouped using DBSCAN, and TCRdist sequence similarity was added for clustering within HLA-allele-positive subsets. Repertoires with fewer than 30,000 or more than 120,000 public chains were left out of co-occurrence clustering, as were a handful of repertoires with anomalous nucleotide sharing. This is the immuneACCESS table as TCRdb keeps it, with only in-frame sequences that have V and J called. A part of the clones is gone; compared with another copy, unresolved V genes explain less than half, and the rest is unexplained. The DNA gave D and trimming, while V, J and clone size come from that table. The sample contains roughly 130,000 clones, 80% to 90% of them found a single time. The biggest ten clones account for approximately 10% of the sample.

The TCR comes from a male donor in good health and CMV-seropositive. Sequencing was performed on PBMCs.

Here is the DNA: TGCAGCGTTGGTGCGGTGGGGGGGGAAGAGACCCAGTACTTC. Translated, this gives CSVGAVGGEETQYF. The V gene is TRBV29-1 and the J gene is TRBJ2-5; 7 junctional bases match TRBD2. At the junction V is shortened by 4 bases and J by 3 bases; bases outside the gene matches: 8. CDR1 and CDR2 were assigned from the germline V gene as SQVTM and ANQGSEA. The CDR3 has 14 amino acids, counting the end cysteine and phenylalanine. Kept here is only the CDR3 DNA, which spans 42 bases and is read in frame from base 1.